This TCR beta chain was obtained from a study of T cells after yellow fever vaccination. Study information: SMART-Seq v4 Ultra Low Input prepared libraries from low-cell fractions.

One entry per CDR3 protein results from TCRdb running MiXCR on the 5' RACE reads. The sample contains 350,000 to 450,000 distinct CDR3 sequences, around 19% of which appear only once. Concerning this clonotype itself: Its antigen is still unknown.

Regarding the study as a whole: CD4 and CD8 compartments shared a small share of clonotypes, likely from convergent recombination.

V lost 0 bases to trimming and J lost 5 bases, with 13 bases between them. Germline V gene lookup returns CDR1 DFQATT and CDR2 SNEGSKA (reference sequence). CDR3 length: 14 amino acids. The rearrangement joins TRBV20-1 to TRBJ1-1; D is perhaps TRBD1 (5 bases). The starting material was PBMCs, obtained before the yellow fever booster vaccination. The receptor was derived from a man between 18 and 35 years old who received the YFV17D yellow fever vaccine. CDR3 region: CSARDRGGKTEAFF. In DNA, the CDR3 is TGCAGTGCTAGAGATCGGGGGGGAAAAACTGAAGCTTTCTTT.